Presented here are 30 T cell receptor beta chains from one specimen sequenced in a study of blood T cell repertoires in COVID-19. The repertoire was sequenced with immunoSEQ multiplex PCR; TCRdb's copy has only in-frame clones and lacks some. The profile shows roughly 280,000 clones, nearly 90% of them singletons. Sequences were obtained from PBMCs or T cells enriched from blood (not recorded which). The receptors come from a woman in her sixties or seventies who had recovered from COVID-19.

This clone is a singleton in its sample. The V and J genes are TRBV4-1 and TRBJ1-5; no clear D gene. Germline V CDR1 and CDR2: MGHRA, YSYEKL. V was trimmed by 4 bases and J by 2 bases, leaving 18 bases between them. The CDR3 sequence is 17 residues long. The CDR3 bases are TGCGCCAGCAGCCCCCGAAATGATCGGTTTCGCAATCAGCCCCAGCATTTT. It is translated as CASSPRNDRFRNQPQHF.

This sequence joins TRBV7-8 and TRBJ2-5; the match to TRBD2 covers 9 bases. With 6 bases clipped from V and 4 bases from J, the junction kept 12 bases outside the gene matches. Germline assignment: CDR1 SGHVS and CDR2 FQNEAQ. The CDR3 is made up of 16 amino acids. CDR3 sequence reads: CASRGTAGGHGETQYF. CDR3 DNA sequence: TGTGCCAGCAGGGGAACGGCGGGGGGGCACGGAGAGACCCAGTACTTC.

The rearrangement links TRBV3-1 (or the pseudogene TRBV3-2) to TRBJ2-7; 9 bases line up with TRBD2. This CDR3 has 17 amino acids. Trimming took 3 bases from V and 7 from J; bases not matched to a gene: 16. Germline CDR1 reads LGHDT; CDR2 reads YNNKEL (reference sequence). CDR3 in amino acids: CASSHYLTSGRSGEQYF. The CDR3 DNA sequence: TGTGCCAGCAGCCATTACTTGACTAGCGGCCGCTCGGGAGAGCAGTACTTC.

The chain recombines TRBV7-9 with TRBJ1-1; D unclear. Trimming removed 6 bases at V and 1 base at J, with 9 bases between. This CDR3 has 13 amino acids. Germline V gene lookup returns CDR1 SEHNR and CDR2 FQNEAQ (reference sequence). CDR3 amino acids: CASRVGSNTEAFF. The CDR3, as DNA: TGTGCCAGCAGGGTCGGTTCGAACACTGAAGCTTTCTTT.

The chain has TRBV24-1 and TRBJ2-3; 10 nucleotides match TRBD1. V lost 5 bases, J lost 4 bases, and 8 bases stayed unmatched. This CDR3 is 16 amino acids long. The germline gives CDR1 KGHDR, CDR2 SFDVKD. This chain's CDR3 is CATSVAGTGVADTQYF. The CDR3 coding sequence is TGTGCCACCAGTGTGGCCGGGACAGGGGTCGCAGATACGCAGTATTTT.

This clone was observed once. The J gene is TRBJ2-5, the V gene TRBV2; unclear D gene. The length of the CDR3 is 11 residues. Trimming took off 6 bases at V and 1 base at J, with 3 bases between the two ends. Per the germline V gene, CDR1 is SNHLY and CDR2 is FYNNEI. The CDR3 bases are TGTGCCAGCAGCCTCCAAGAGACCCAGTACTTC. Its protein product is CASSLQETQYF.

The chain carries TRBV4-2 and TRBJ2-3, with 12 nucleotides matching TRBD2. With V trimmed by 1 base and J by 5 bases, 7 bases remained unmatched. This CDR3 has 17 residues. Germline V CDR1 and CDR2: LGHNA, YNFKEQ. CDR3 amino acids: CASSQGTSGVVRDTQYF. Here the CDR3 DNA reads TGTGCCAGCAGCCAAGGGACTAGCGGGGTAGTTCGAGATACGCAGTATTTT.

The chain has TRBV7-2 and TRBJ2-3, with D possibly being TRBD2 (6 bases). V was trimmed by 3 bases and J by 2 bases, leaving 15 bases between them. The CDR3 runs 16 residues. Germline V gives CDR1 SGHTA, CDR2 FQGNSA. The CDR3 DNA is TGTGCCAGCAGCTTCCGTGCCGGGAGCGTCACAGATACGCAGTATTTT. Translation gives CASSFRAGSVTDTQYF. Full variable domain (outside the CDR3, taken from reference TRBV7-2 and TRBJ2-3): GAGVSQSPSNKVTEKGKDVELRCDPISGHTALYWYRQSLGQGLEFLIYFQGNSAPDKSGLPSDRFSAERTGGSVSTLTIQRTQQEDSAVYLCASSFRAGSVTDTQYFGPGTRLTVL.

This clone was counted between two and nine times. The chain has TRBV6-5 and TRBJ2-7, with unresolved D. This CDR3 is 13 amino acids long. Germline lookup yields CDR1 MNHEY and CDR2 SVGAGI. With 1 base removed from V and 0 bases from J, the gap between germline ends came to 4 bases. CDR3 sequence reads: CASSYFNSYEQYF. CDR3 bases: TGTGCCAGCAGTTACTTTAACTCCTACGAGCAGTACTTC.

The rearrangement joins TRBV5-1 to TRBJ1-6; a possible D gene is TRBD1 (5 bases). Germline CDR1 reads SGHRS; CDR2 reads YFSETQ. The CDR3 has 14 amino acids. V was clipped by 5 bases and J by 5 bases, with 11 bases between them. Written as DNA, the CDR3 is TGCGCCAGCAGGCGGGACCAAAATAATTCACCCCTCCACTTT. Protein product: CASRRDQNNSPLHF. The entire variable domain, with the rest obtained from reference TRBV5-1 and TRBJ1-6, is as follows: KAGVTQTPRYLIKTRGQQVTLSCSPISGHRSVSWYQQTPGQGLQFLFEYFSETQRNKGNFPGRFSGRQFSNSRSEMNVSTLELGDSALYLCASRRDQNNSPLHFGNGTRLTVT.

The chain joins TRBV2 to TRBJ2-7, with TRBD1 matching over 7 bases. The CDR3 covers 13 residues. Germline V gene data show CDR1 as SNHLY and CDR2 as FYNNEI. V shed 7 bases and J 6 bases; nucleotides not matched to a gene: 9. The CDR3 loop is CASTSTGNLEQYF. DNA for the CDR3: TGTGCCAGCACCTCGACAGGGAATCTCGAGCAGTACTTC.

The chain uses TRBV19 and TRBJ1-4; 7 positions agree with TRBD1. V shed 4 bases, J shed 14 bases, and the junction held 7 bases outside the gene matches. This CDR3 has 12 amino acids. Germline values: CDR1 LNHDA, CDR2 SQIVND (reference sequence). CDR3 protein: CASSTGQFGLFF. CDR3 nucleotides: TGTGCCAGTAGTACGGGACAGTTCGGTCTGTTTTTT.

This clone has only a few counts. The CDR3 protein is CASSIGLDYGYTF. CDR3 nucleotide sequence: TGTGCCAGTAGTATTGGACTTGACTATGGCTACACCTTC. The rearrangement uses TRBV19 and TRBJ1-2, with D uncertain. Trimming took off 3 bases at V and 3 bases at J, with 8 bases between the two ends. The CDR3 spans 13 residues. Germline-derived CDR1 and CDR2 are LNHDA and SQIVND (reference sequence).

The V gene is TRBV28, the J gene TRBJ2-5, with D possibly TRBD2 on 5 matching bases. V lost 6 bases and J 5 bases, leaving 19 bases between the germline ends. CDR3 length: 15 amino acids. Per the germline V gene, CDR1 is MDHEN and CDR2 is SYDVKM. The CDR3: CASSHPTRELETQYF. The CDR3 nucleotides are TGTGCCAGCAGCCACCCCACTCGGGAATTGGAGACCCAGTACTTC.

The V and J genes are TRBV5-5 and TRBJ1-2; 8 nucleotides align to TRBD1. Per the germline V gene, CDR1 is SGHKS and CDR2 is YYEKEE (reference sequence). Trimming at V came to 5 bases and at J to 11 bases, leaving 8 bases not matched to a gene. CDR3 length: 12 residues. In DNA form, the CDR3 reads TGTGCCAGCAGGACAAGACAGGGGCTTTACACCTTC. This translates into CASRTRQGLYTF.

The rearrangement joins TRBV11-2 to TRBJ2-2, with TRBD2 matching over 16 bases. Germline trimming cut 5 bases from V and 6 bases from J; bases unmatched to any gene: 6. Germline V gene sequence: CDR1 SGHAT, CDR2 FQNNGV. This CDR3 is built from 17 residues. CDR3 coding DNA: TGTGCCAGCAGCCCAGGGACTAGCGGGAGGGCCCCCGGGGAGCTGTTTTTT. Its translation is CASSPGTSGRAPGELFF.

The chain couples TRBV5-1 to TRBJ1-4; D perhaps matches TRBD1 (5 bases). The length of the CDR3 is 14 residues. V was clipped by 4 bases and J by 8 bases, with 15 bases between them. Germline V gene lookup returns CDR1 SGHRS and CDR2 YFSETQ. CDR3 region: CASSPESRGEKLFF. The CDR3 DNA follows: TGCGCCAGCAGCCCCGAGAGCCGGGGGGAAAAACTGTTTTTT.

The DNA for the CDR3 is TGTGCCAGCAGCCTCGGACAGAAAACTGAAGCTTTCTTT. This encodes CASSLGQKTEAFF. V and J are TRBV7-9 and TRBJ1-1; D possibly corresponds to TRBD1 (6 bases). This CDR3 contains 13 residues. Germline V gene sequence: CDR1 SEHNR, CDR2 FQNEAQ (reference sequence). Trimming removed 5 bases from V and 5 bases from J, with 12 bases in between.

This chain's CDR3 is CASSLLTSAYNEQFF. The CDR3 bases are TGTGCCAGCAGTTTATTAACAAGTGCCTACAATGAGCAGTTCTTC. This chain links TRBV27 with TRBJ2-1; D gene uncertain. The CDR3 has 15 amino acids. The ends were cut back, 1 base at V and 2 bases at J, with 9 bases in the middle. CDR1 and CDR2 (germline): MNHEY, SMNVEV (reference sequence).

The genes are TRBV4-1 and TRBJ2-2; 7 bases align to TRBD1. The CDR3 sequence is 13 residues long. With V trimmed by 3 bases and J by 6 bases, 1 base remained unmatched. In germline, CDR1 is MGHRA, CDR2 YSYEKL. In DNA form, the CDR3 reads TGCGCCAGCAGCCAGCAGGGGGCCGGGGAGCTGTTTTTT. Translation: CASSQQGAGELFF.

This chain uses TRBV21-1 with TRBJ1-5; the D segment call TRBD1 is taken from the table without a DNA check. TRBV21-1 is a listed pseudogene. The CDR3 contains 13 residues. The CDR3 bases are TGTGCCAGCAGCAAATCTGGGCTTCAGCCCCAGCATTTT. Amino acid sequence: CASSKSGLQPQHF.

The chain couples TRBV27 to TRBJ2-7, with D possibly being TRBD2 (7 bases). The germline V gene encodes CDR1 MNHEY and CDR2 SMNVEV (reference sequence). The V gene lost 0 bases and the J gene lost 3 bases, with 12 bases spanning the gap. The CDR3 has 15 residues. Here the CDR3 reads CASSLSGGGGYEQYF. CDR3 DNA: TGTGCCAGCAGTTTATCGGGGGGAGGGGGCTACGAGCAGTACTTC.

The rearrangement joins TRBV7-3 to TRBJ2-1, with D possibly TRBD2 on 5 matching bases. V lost 1 base and J 6 bases, leaving 22 bases between the germline ends. The CDR3 loop spans 18 amino acids. The germline V gene has CDR1 SGHTA and CDR2 FQGTGA. The CDR3 DNA is TGTGCCAGCAGCTTAAGACCTATACTAGAGGGAGTTATCAATGAGCAGTTCTTC. Amino acid sequence: CASSLRPILEGVINEQFF. Drawing the rest from reference TRBV7-3 and TRBJ2-1, the complete variable domain is GAGVSQTPSNKVTEKGKYVELRCDPISGHTALYWYRQSLGQGPEFLIYFQGTGAADDSGLPNDRFFAVRPEGSVSTLKIQRTERGDSAVYLCASSLRPILEGVINEQFFGPGTRLTVL.

Note on this clone: This sample includes further DNA sequences coding for the same CDR3. The gene calls are TRBV4-1 and TRBJ1-2; D is possibly TRBD1 (5 bases). Germline V gives CDR1 MGHRA, CDR2 YSYEKL. V lost 2 bases and J lost 4, with 8 bases in between. The CDR3 covers 13 residues. The CDR3 spells CASSQTGVYGYTF. CDR3 DNA: TGCGCCAGCAGCCAAACGGGGGTCTATGGCTACACCTTC.

The J gene is TRBJ2-1, the V gene TRBV24-1, with D possibly matching TRBD1 (6 bases). Trimming left V 4 bases short and J 0 bases short, with 12 bases between. Per the germline V gene, CDR1 is KGHDR and CDR2 is SFDVKD. The CDR3 is 16 amino acids. CDR3 bases: TGTGCCACCAGTGACCCGGACAGAAGCTCCTACAATGAGCAGTTCTTC. Its translation is CATSDPDRSSYNEQFF.

This chain links TRBV6-5 with TRBJ2-2, with TRBD2 matching 7 bases. Germline lookup yields CDR1 MNHEY and CDR2 SVGAGI. J gave up 4 bases and V 8 bases, and 4 bases lay outside the gene matches. This CDR3 region has 13 residues. The CDR3 region is CASRRGVTGELFF. The CDR3 DNA sequence: TGTGCCAGCCGACGGGGGGTCACCGGGGAGCTGTTTTTT.

V is TRBV11-3 and J is TRBJ2-7, with 13 bases fitting TRBD2. Germline trimming cut 5 bases from V and 0 bases from J; bases unmatched to any gene: 4. CDR3 length: 16 amino acids. Germline loops: CDR1 SGHNT, CDR2 YENEEA. The CDR3 is CASSPRTSGSSYEQYF. Here the CDR3 DNA reads TGTGCCAGCAGCCCAAGGACTAGCGGGAGCTCCTACGAGCAGTACTTC. Variable domain in full (rest from reference TRBV11-3 and TRBJ2-7): EAGVVQSPRYKIIEKKQPVAFWCNPISGHNTLYWYLQNLGQGPELLIRYENEEAVDDSQLPKDRFSAERLKGVDSTLKIQPAELGDSAVYLCASSPRTSGSSYEQYFGPGTRLTVT.

This clone was found once. The genes are TRBV28 and TRBJ2-2; 7 bases fit TRBD2. The CDR3 is 14 amino acids. Germline CDR1 and CDR2: MDHEN and SYDVKM. V shed 8 bases, J shed 5 bases, and the junction held 8 bases outside the gene matches. This chain's CDR3 is CASSPGGATGELFF. CDR3 DNA sequence: TGTGCCAGCTCCCCGGGGGGAGCGACCGGGGAGCTGTTTTTT. The variable domain in full, completed from reference TRBV28 and TRBJ2-2, reads DVKVTQSSRYLVKRTGEKVFLECVQDMDHENMFWYRQDPGLGLRLIYFSYDVKMKEKGDIPEGYSVSREKKERFSLILESASTNQTSMYLCASSPGGATGELFFGEGSRLTVL.

This chain links TRBV27 with TRBJ1-1; D perhaps matches TRBD1 (5 bases). This CDR3 is 14 amino acids long. From germline, CDR1 is MNHEY and CDR2 SMNVEV (reference sequence). Deletions cut 5 bases from V and 4 bases from J, with 14 bases between. The CDR3 DNA follows: TGTGCCAGCAGTCGCCCAGGGATGGGCACTGAAGCTTTCTTT. Amino acids: CASSRPGMGTEAFF.

V usage is TRBV4-1 and J usage is TRBJ1-2; the match to TRBD1 covers 8 bases. The CDR3 consists of 16 residues. Germline V gene sequence: CDR1 MGHRA, CDR2 YSYEKL. V shed 3 bases, J shed 5 bases, and the junction held 11 bases outside the gene matches. CDR3 loop: CASSQPRDRKQYGYTF. The CDR3 region has the DNA TGCGCCAGCAGCCAGCCCCGGGACAGGAAACAATATGGCTACACCTTC.